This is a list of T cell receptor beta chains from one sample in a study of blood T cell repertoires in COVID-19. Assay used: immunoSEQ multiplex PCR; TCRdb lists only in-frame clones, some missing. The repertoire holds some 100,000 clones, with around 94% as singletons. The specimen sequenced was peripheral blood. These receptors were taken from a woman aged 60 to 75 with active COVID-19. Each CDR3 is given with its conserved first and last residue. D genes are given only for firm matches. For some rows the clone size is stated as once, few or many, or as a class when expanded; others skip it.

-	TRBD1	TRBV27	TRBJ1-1	CASRGQGDRNTEAFF	TGTGCCAGCAGGGGACAGGGGGATAGAAACACTGAAGCTTTCTTT
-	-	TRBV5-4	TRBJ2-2	CASSNMDNSLGELFF	TGTGCCAGCAGCAACATGGACAACTCCTTAGGGGAGCTGTTTTTT
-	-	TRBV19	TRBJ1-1	CASTPTSRGVLDAFF	TGTGCCAGTACTCCGACCTCGCGGGGGGTACTTGACGCTTTCTTT
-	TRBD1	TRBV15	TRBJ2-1	CATSRTDRVGQFF	TGTGCCACCAGCAGAACCGACAGGGTCGGGCAGTTCTTC
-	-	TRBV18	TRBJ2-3	CASSPRTGEDTQYF	TGTGCCAGCTCACCACGTACAGGAGAGGATACGCAGTATTTT
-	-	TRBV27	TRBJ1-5	CASSLSPGQPQHF	TGTGCCAGCAGTTTATCCCCAGGCCAGCCCCAGCATTTT
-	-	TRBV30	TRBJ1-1	CAWSDADEAFF	TGTGCCTGGAGTGATGCAGATGAAGCTTTCTTT
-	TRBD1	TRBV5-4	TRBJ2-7	CASSRGQGRDEQYF	TGTGCCAGCAGCAGGGGACAGGGACGCGACGAGCAGTACTTC
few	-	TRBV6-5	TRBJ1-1	CASRKMGGEGEAFF	TGTGCCAGCAGAAAAATGGGGGGAGAGGGTGAAGCTTTCTTT
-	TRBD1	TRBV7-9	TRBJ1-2	CASSSPDRGGGYTF	TGTGCCAGCAGCTCGCCCGACAGGGGCGGCGGCTACACCTTC
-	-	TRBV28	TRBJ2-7	CASPGAGPLEQYF	TGTGCCAGCCCCGGGGCGGGACCTCTCGAGCAGTACTTC
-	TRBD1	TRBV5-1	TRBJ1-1	CASSQGQGATTEAFF	TGCGCCAGCAGCCAGGGACAGGGAGCGACCACTGAAGCTTTCTTT
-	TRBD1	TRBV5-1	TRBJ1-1	CASSLGQGFTEAFF	TGCGCCAGCAGCTTGGGACAGGGGTTCACTGAAGCTTTCTTT
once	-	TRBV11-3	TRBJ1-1	CASRSGFGSGGSNTEAFF	TGTGCCAGCAGATCGGGGTTTGGTAGTGGAGGAAGTAACACTGAAGCTTTCTTT
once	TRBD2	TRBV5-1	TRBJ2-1	CASSPSAGRGDNEQFF	TGCGCCAGCAGCCCCTCGGCCGGGAGGGGCGACAATGAGCAGTTCTTC
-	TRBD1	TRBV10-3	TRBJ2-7	CAIREGGGGTYEQYF	TGTGCCATCAGGGAAGGGGGCGGCGGCACCTACGAGCAGTACTTC
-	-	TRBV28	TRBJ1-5	CASSSKPRQYDQPQHF	TGTGCCAGCAGTTCCAAACCTAGACAGTATGATCAGCCCCAGCATTTT
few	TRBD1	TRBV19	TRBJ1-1	CASSENPGTGGGEAFF	TGTGCCAGTAGTGAAAATCCCGGGACAGGGGGCGGAGAAGCTTTCTTT
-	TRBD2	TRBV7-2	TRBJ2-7	CASSLGLAGGIEQYF	TGTGCCAGCAGCTTAGGACTAGCGGGGGGAATCGAGCAGTACTTC
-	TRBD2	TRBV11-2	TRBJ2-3	CASSPGLAAGEGDTQYF	TGTGCCAGCAGCCCAGGACTAGCGGCAGGAGAGGGGGATACGCAGTATTTT
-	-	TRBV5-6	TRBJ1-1	CASSFAREAFF	TGTGCCAGCAGCTTCGCCAGAGAAGCTTTCTTT
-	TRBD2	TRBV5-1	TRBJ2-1	CASSLIRTSEGKEQFF	TGCGCCAGCAGCTTAATCCGGACTAGCGAGGGGAAAGAGCAGTTCTTC
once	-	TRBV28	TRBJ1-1	CASTGVTEAFF	TGTGCCAGCACGGGAGTGACTGAAGCTTTCTTT
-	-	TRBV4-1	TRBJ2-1	CASQSGKTRNEQFF	TGCGCCAGCCAGAGCGGAAAGACGCGGAATGAGCAGTTCTTC
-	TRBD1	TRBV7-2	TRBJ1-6	CASSRDSNSPLHF	TGTGCCAGCAGCCGGGACAGTAATTCACCCCTCCACTTT
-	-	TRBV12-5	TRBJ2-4	CASGPGQAFGAKNIQYF	TGTGCTAGTGGTCCTGGACAAGCCTTTGGAGCCAAAAACATTCAGTACTTC
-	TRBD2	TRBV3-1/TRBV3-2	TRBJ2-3	CASSQVLAGGGTDTQYF	TGTGCCAGCAGCCAAGTACTAGCGGGGGGGGGCACAGATACGCAGTATTTT
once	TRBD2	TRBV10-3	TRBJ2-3	CAISEGLAGARDTQYF	TGTGCCATCAGTGAAGGACTAGCGGGGGCTCGGGATACGCAGTATTTT
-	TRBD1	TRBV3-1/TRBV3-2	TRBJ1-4	CASSRRQGAVNEKLFF	TGTGCCAGCAGCCGTAGACAGGGGGCGGTTAATGAAAAACTGTTTTTT
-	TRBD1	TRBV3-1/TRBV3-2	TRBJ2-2	CASSSWDRAGVEELFF	TGTGCCAGCAGTTCGTGGGACAGGGCTGGAGTGGAGGAGCTGTTTTTT
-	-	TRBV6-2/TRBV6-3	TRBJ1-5	CASSYFAGNNQPQHF	TGTGCCAGCAGTTACTTCGCAGGTAACAATCAGCCCCAGCATTTT
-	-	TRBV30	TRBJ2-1	CAWSVRRGHEQFF	TGTGCCTGGAGTGTACGCAGGGGCCATGAGCAGTTCTTC
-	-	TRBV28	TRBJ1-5	CASRGGGFGNQPQHF	TGTGCCAGCAGGGGGGGAGGGTTCGGCAATCAGCCCCAGCATTTT
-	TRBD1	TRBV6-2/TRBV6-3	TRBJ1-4	CASSYAGGTEKLFF	TGTGCCAGCAGTTATGCAGGGGGGACTGAAAAACTGTTTTTT
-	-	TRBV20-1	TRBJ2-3	CSASRSQGPTDTQYF	TGCAGTGCTAGTAGATCTCAGGGCCCCACAGATACGCAGTATTTT
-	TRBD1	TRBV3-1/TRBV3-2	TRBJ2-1	CASSLGTGFLNEQFF	TGTGCCAGCAGCCTGGGGACAGGGTTTCTCAATGAGCAGTTCTTC
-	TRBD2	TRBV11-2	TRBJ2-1	CASSLVGLAGVGEQFF	TGTGCCAGCAGCTTAGTGGGACTAGCGGGAGTAGGAGAGCAGTTCTTC